The 15 T cell receptor beta chains in this list originate from one sample, sequenced in a study of CD8 T cells in Susac syndrome. With random hexamers, reverse transcription was performed on roughly 0.45 to 1 ug of RNA. A single record per CDR3 protein comes from TCRdb applying MiXCR to the immunoSEQ multiplex PCR reads. Here the sample spans 160,000 or so distinct CDR3 sequences, about 94% being singletons. Sequenced: CD4+ T cells from PBMCs. These TCRs come from a human donor in good health.

This clonotype was found once. The rearrangement joins TRBV19 to TRBJ2-5, with unresolved D. The CDR3 runs 12 residues. Trimming stripped 10 bases from V and 5 bases from J, with 14 bases between. Germline CDR1 LNHDA, CDR2 SQIVND (reference sequence). The CDR3 region is CATLGETETQYF. DNA for the CDR3: TGTGCCACTTTGGGTGAAACGGAGACCCAGTACTTC.

The rearrangement joins TRBV12-3 or TRBV12-4 to TRBJ2-5; D not resolved. There are 14 residues in the CDR3. Trimming removed 5 bases at V and 5 bases at J, with 15 bases between. Here the CDR3 DNA reads TGTGCCAGCAGTCTTTCCTCCAGTTGGGAGACCCAGTACTTC. It yields the protein CASSLSSSWETQYF.

The rearrangement joins TRBV30 to TRBJ1-5; D not resolved. This CDR3 contains 13 residues. Trimming shortened V by 3 bases and J by 4 bases, and 10 bases separated the two germline ends. From germline, CDR1 is GTSNPN and CDR2 SVGIG (reference sequence). The CDR3 is CAWSETRNQPQHF. The CDR3 DNA reads TGTGCCTGGAGCGAGACGCGTAATCAGCCCCAGCATTTT.

This clonotype was detected once. The chain is built from TRBV2 and TRBJ2-2; possible D gene TRBD2, 6 bases. The CDR3 contains 15 residues. V was pared by 6 bases and J by 1 base, with 12 bases between. The germline gives CDR1 SNHLY, CDR2 FYNNEI. The CDR3 DNA reads TGTGCCAGCAGAATCGGTAGCGGGAACACCGGGGAGCTGTTTTTT. Translated, it gives CASRIGSGNTGELFF.

V gene TRBV3-1 combines with J gene TRBJ2-3; D is unresolved. Germline V gives CDR1 LGHDT, CDR2 YNNKEL (reference sequence). V lost 1 base and J 6 bases, leaving 11 bases between the germline ends. The CDR3 runs to 14 residues. The CDR3 DNA reads as TGTGCCAGCAGCCAAGGGGCGACCCCGGATACGCAGTATTTT. Amino acids: CASSQGATPDTQYF.

The V and J genes are TRBV6-2 or TRBV6-3 and TRBJ2-7; no definite D call. CDR3 length equals 14 residues. Looked up from germline, CDR1 is MNHEY and CDR2 is SVGEGT. The ends were cut back, 6 bases at V and 0 bases at J, with 12 bases in the middle. Written as DNA, the CDR3 is TGTGCCAGCAGCCGTTCTCCGATCTCCTACGAGCAGTACTTC. Its translation: CASSRSPISYEQYF.

This chain links TRBV7-3 with TRBJ1-5; D gene unclear. The CDR3 is made up of 16 amino acids. From germline, CDR1 is SGHTA and CDR2 FQGTGA. V gave up 2 bases and J gave up 4 bases, with 15 bases separating them. The chain's CDR3 is CASSLGVRRKNQPQHF. For the CDR3, the DNA is TGTGCCAGCAGCTTAGGGGTGAGGCGCAAGAATCAGCCCCAGCATTTT.

The rearrangement joins TRBV4-2 to TRBJ1-3; 10 nucleotides match TRBD1. The CDR3 consists of 15 residues. J gave up 2 bases and V 4 bases, and 2 bases lay outside the gene matches. Germline V gene sequence: CDR1 LGHNA, CDR2 YNFKEQ. The chain's CDR3 is CASSPGQGTGNTIYF. The CDR3 DNA sequence: TGTGCCAGCAGCCCGGGACAGGGGACTGGAAACACCATATATTTT.

The V call is TRBV10-3, the J call TRBJ1-5, with D perhaps TRBD1 (6 bases). V shed 2 bases and J shed 2 bases, with 10 bases lying between them. The germline V gene has CDR1 ENHRY and CDR2 SYGVKD. The CDR3 is 15 residues long. The CDR3 region has the DNA TGTGCCATCAGTGAGCAAGCAGGGGGCAATCAGCCCCAGCATTTT. It translates to CAISEQAGGNQPQHF.

The rearrangement joins TRBV20-1 to TRBJ1-6, with D perhaps matching TRBD1 (6 bases). The CDR3 extends over 17 amino acids. V was trimmed by 0 bases and J by 1 base, leaving 13 bases between them. CDR1 and CDR2 (germline): DFQATT, SNEGSKA (reference sequence). In DNA form, the CDR3 reads TGCAGTGCTAGAGACCACAGGGTCGGTTCCTATAATTCACCCCTCCACTTT. Encoded protein: CSARDHRVGSYNSPLHF.

The chain recombines TRBV5-1 with TRBJ1-2; D uncertain. V gave up 0 bases and J gave up 0 bases, with 9 bases separating them. The germline CDR1 and CDR2 sequences are SGHRS and YFSETQ. The CDR3 spans 15 residues. The CDR3 spells CASSLGQTPNYGYTF. Written as DNA, the CDR3 is TGCGCCAGCAGCTTGGGGCAGACACCTAACTATGGCTACACCTTC.

The rearrangement joins TRBV13 to TRBJ2-7; D unresolved. From germline, CDR1 is PRHDT and CDR2 FYEKMQ (reference sequence). The V end lost 5 bases, the J end lost 7 bases, and 12 bases lay between the germline ends. The CDR3 sequence is 12 residues long. In DNA, the CDR3 is TGTGCCAGCAGCGGGGTGTCCCGGGAGCAGTACTTC. Translated, it gives CASSGVSREQYF.

CDR3 coding DNA: TGTGCCAGCGGGGAGCCCGAAAGCACAGATACGCAGTATTTT. Translation: CASGEPESTDTQYF. The chain links TRBV6-6 to TRBJ2-3; D perhaps matches TRBD2 (5 bases). Per the germline V gene, CDR1 is MNHNY and CDR2 is SVGAGI (reference sequence). The CDR3 runs to 14 residues. Trimming stripped 8 bases from V and 0 bases from J, with 12 bases between.

The V gene is TRBV15, the J gene TRBJ1-4; D is ambiguous. V lost 0 bases and J 6 bases, leaving 11 bases between the germline ends. CDR3 length: 15 residues. In germline, CDR1 is LNHNV, CDR2 YYDKDF (reference sequence). The DNA for the CDR3 is TGTGCCACCAGCAGAGATAAGGGTTGGGATGAAAAACTGTTTTTT. Translated, it gives CATSRDKGWDEKLFF.

V usage is TRBV20-1 and J usage is TRBJ1-2; D perhaps matches TRBD1 (6 bases). The germline CDR1 and CDR2 sequences are DFQATT and SNEGSKA (reference sequence). This CDR3 region has 16 residues. The V and J ends lost 5 bases and 4 bases respectively, with 23 bases between them. The DNA for the CDR3 is TGCAGTGCTTCTCGAAATCAAGGGGGATTTGGCTATGGCTACACCTTC. It encodes CSASRNQGGFGYGYTF.